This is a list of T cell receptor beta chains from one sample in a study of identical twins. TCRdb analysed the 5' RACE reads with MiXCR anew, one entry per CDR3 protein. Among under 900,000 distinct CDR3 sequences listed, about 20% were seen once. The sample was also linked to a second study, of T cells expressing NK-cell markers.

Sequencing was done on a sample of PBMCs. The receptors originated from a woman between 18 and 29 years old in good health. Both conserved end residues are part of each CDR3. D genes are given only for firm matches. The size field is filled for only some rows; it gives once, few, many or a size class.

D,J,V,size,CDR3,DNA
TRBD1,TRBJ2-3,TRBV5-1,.,CASRTGTGGSDTQYF,TGCGCCAGCAGGACCGGGACAGGGGGTTCAGATACGCAGTATTTT
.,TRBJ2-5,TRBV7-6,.,CASSPSSGTHQETQYF,TGTGCCAGCAGTCCTAGCTCCGGGACACACCAAGAGACCCAGTACTTC
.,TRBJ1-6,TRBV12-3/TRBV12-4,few,CASSSSQNSPLHF,TGTGCCAGCAGTTCGTCACAGAATTCACCCCTCCACTTT
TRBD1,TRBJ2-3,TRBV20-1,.,CSARDRGFGTQYF,TGCAGTGCCCGGGACAGGGGCTTCGGTACGCAGTATTTT
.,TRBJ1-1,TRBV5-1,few,CASSLPARGTEAFF,TGCGCCAGCAGCTTGCCCGCCCGGGGGACTGAAGCTTTCTTT
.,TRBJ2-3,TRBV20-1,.,CSSTGGTDTQYF,TGCAGTTCTACCGGGGGCACAGATACGCAGTATTTT
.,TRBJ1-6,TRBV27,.,CASSLHQAGNSPLHF,TGTGCCAGCAGTTTGCACCAGGCAGGCAATTCACCCCTCCACTTT
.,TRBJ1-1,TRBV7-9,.,CASRQGRSTEAFF,TGTGCCAGCAGGCAAGGACGGTCCACTGAAGCTTTCTTT
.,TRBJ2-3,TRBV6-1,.,CASRLSGASTDTQYF,TGTGCCAGCAGGTTAAGCGGAGCAAGCACAGATACGCAGTATTTT
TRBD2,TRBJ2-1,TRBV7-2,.,CASSPSARTSGKQFF,TGTGCCAGCAGCCCTAGCGCCCGGACTAGCGGAAAGCAGTTCTTC
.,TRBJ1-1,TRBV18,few,CASSPQRGGHTEAFF,TGTGCCAGCTCACCACAGCGCGGAGGTCACACTGAAGCTTTCTTT
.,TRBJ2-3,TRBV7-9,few,CASSIGLDTQYF,TGTGCCAGCAGTATAGGGTTAGATACGCAGTATTTT
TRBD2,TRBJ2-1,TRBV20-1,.,CSATHPASGNYNEQFF,TGCAGTGCTACCCACCCGGCTAGCGGGAACTACAATGAGCAGTTCTTC
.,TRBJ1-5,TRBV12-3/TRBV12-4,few,CASTQSGGIQPQHF,TGTGCCAGCACACAAAGTGGGGGAATTCAGCCCCAGCATTTT
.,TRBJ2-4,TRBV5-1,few,CASSFKNIQYF,TGCGCCAGCAGCTTCAAAAACATTCAGTACTTC
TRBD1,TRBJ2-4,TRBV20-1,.,CSARDRVNIQYF,TGCAGTGCTCGGGACAGGGTAAACATTCAGTACTTC
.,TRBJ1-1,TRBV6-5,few,CASSPDTGGAFF,TGTGCCAGCAGCCCCGACACCGGAGGAGCTTTCTTT
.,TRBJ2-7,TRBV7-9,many,CASSLLGGSDEQYF,TGTGCCAGCAGCTTACTTGGCGGGTCCGACGAGCAGTACTTC
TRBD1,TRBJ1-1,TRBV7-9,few,CASSREGARGTEAFF,TGTGCCAGCAGTAGGGAGGGGGCGAGAGGGACTGAAGCTTTCTTT
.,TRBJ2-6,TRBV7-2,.,CASSKGGSGANVLTF,TGTGCCAGCAGCAAGGGTGGCTCTGGGGCCAACGTCCTGACTTTC
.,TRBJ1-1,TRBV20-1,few,CSARVRPFSDSEAFF,TGCAGTGCTAGAGTACGTCCATTTAGCGATTCTGAAGCTTTCTTT
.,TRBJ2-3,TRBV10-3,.,CAISESVGDTDTQYF,TGTGCCATCAGTGAGTCGGTTGGGGACACAGATACGCAGTATTTT
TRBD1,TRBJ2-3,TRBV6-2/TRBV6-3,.,CASSYRGREDTQYF,TGTGCCAGCAGTTACAGGGGGCGCGAAGATACGCAGTATTTT
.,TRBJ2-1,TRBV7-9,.,CASGLAWVSYNEQFF,TGTGCCAGCGGACTCGCTTGGGTCTCCTACAATGAGCAGTTCTTC